The 7 T cell receptor beta chains in this list originate from one sample, sequenced in a study of regulatory T cells. Study-wide results and limits: Hydrophobic residues at CDR3 positions 6 and 7 were enriched in conventional CD4+ T cells of CD3G-deficient patients.

Amplification used 52 TRBV primers and 13 TRBJ primers. The repertoire was sequenced with immunoSEQ multiplex PCR; TCRdb's copy has only in-frame clones and lacks some. The sample records tens of thousands of clones, over 75% being singletons. These receptors have no known antigen. Sequenced material: conventional CD4+ T cells sorted from blood. The source of these receptors is a child aged 5 to 17 with CD3G deficiency.

This clone turned up a few times. The chain's CDR3 is CASSFSQGRGEQYF. CDR3 nucleotides: TGTGCCAGCAGCTTCTCTCAGGGGCGCGGCGAGCAGTACTTC. The chain carries TRBV5-6 and TRBJ2-7, with TRBD1 as a possible D gene (6 bases). CDR1 and CDR2 (germline): SGHDT, YYEEEE. Between the trimmed V and J ends, which lost 2 bases and 6 bases, there was a span of 15 bases. The CDR3 is 14 residues long.

The chain joins TRBV28 to TRBJ1-1; weak D call: TRBD1 (5 bases). The germline gives CDR1 MDHEN, CDR2 SYDVKM. V lost 5 bases and J 7 bases, leaving 20 bases between the germline ends. The CDR3 runs 15 residues. This CDR3 reads CASSALHRGAGEAFF. DNA for the CDR3: TGTGCCAGCAGTGCATTGCACCGAGGGGCTGGTGAAGCTTTCTTT. Full variable domain (outside the CDR3, taken from reference TRBV28 and TRBJ1-1): DVKVTQSSRYLVKRTGEKVFLECVQDMDHENMFWYRQDPGLGLRLIYFSYDVKMKEKGDIPEGYSVSREKKERFSLILESASTNQTSMYLCASSALHRGAGEAFFGQGTRLTVV.

The genes are TRBV6-1 and TRBJ2-7; 8 bases map to TRBD1. The junction had 4 bases not matched to a gene; V was cut back by 3 bases and J by 3 bases. CDR3 length equals 14 residues. The germline CDR1 and CDR2 sequences are MNHNS and SASEGT. CDR3 loop: CASSDGQGVYEQYF. The CDR3 nucleotides are TGTGCCAGCAGTGACGGACAGGGAGTCTACGAGCAGTACTTC.

CDR3: CAWDRGSGANVLTF. The CDR3 DNA sequence: TGTGCCTGGGACAGGGGCTCTGGGGCCAACGTCCTGACTTTC. The rearrangement links TRBV30 to TRBJ2-6; 8 bases align to TRBD1. The ends lost 5 bases at V and 0 bases at J; junction bases unmatched: 0. Germline loops: CDR1 GTSNPN, CDR2 SVGIG (reference sequence). The CDR3 is 14 amino acids.

This clone has a single count. Here the CDR3 reads CASSSGTGIYNEQFF. For the CDR3, the DNA is TGCGCCAGCAGCTCGGGGACAGGGATTTACAATGAGCAGTTCTTC. V usage is TRBV5-1 and J usage is TRBJ2-1, with 9 bases fitting TRBD1. V dropped 3 bases and J dropped 4; count of bases not matched to a gene: 5. The CDR3 spans 15 residues. Germline V gives CDR1 SGHRS, CDR2 YFSETQ.

V usage is TRBV7-8 and J usage is TRBJ2-7, with unresolved D. This CDR3 is built from 12 residues. Germline loops: CDR1 SGHVS, CDR2 FQNEAQ. Deletions cut 0 bases from V and 6 bases from J, with 6 bases between. Here the CDR3 reads CASSLARSEQYF. The CDR3 DNA reads TGTGCCAGCAGCTTAGCTAGGAGCGAGCAGTACTTC.

The genes are TRBV6-1 and TRBJ1-5; TRBD1 aligns across 10 bases. Trimming at V came to 3 bases and at J to 16 bases, leaving 12 bases not matched to a gene. The V gene's germline CDR1 is MNHNS and CDR2 SASEGT. The CDR3 totals 14 residues. CDR3: CASSDRPGTGAFHF. CDR3 coding DNA: TGTGCCAGCAGTGACCGGCCCGGGACAGGGGCATTTCATTTT.